The T cell receptor beta chain under discussion was sequenced for a study of shared clonotypes between healthy human individuals (dated by TCRdb to the early 2020s). Broadly, across the study: A couple of women and three men aged 18 to 49 years were included in the cohort. For each donor, CD4 naive and CD4 memory were each given three plates, CD8 naive was given two plates, and CD8 memory was given one plate. The study deeply sequenced blood TCR repertoires of about five healthy adults to estimate repertoire size and the extent of clonotype sharing between individuals. To increase sequencing depth and limit assay-specific biases, TCR repertoire library preparation and sequencing were carried out by different laboratories using diverse techniques. Between about 0.85 and 9.5 billion PBMCs per donor were obtained by leukapheresis.

TCR CDR3 regions were amplified from genomic DNA by multiplex PCR using the deep immunoSEQ assay. Genomic DNA extracted from each cell subset was distributed evenly over all wells of several immunoSEQ 96-well plates, and each plate served as one replicate. For sorted subsets, around 200 ng genomic DNA, equal to tens of thousands of T cell genomes, was loaded into each replicate PCR. The purified libraries were quantified using a Qubit 3.0 fluorometer, sized with a Bioanalyzer 2100, and then quantified again using the KAPA Library Quantification kit. Every immunoSEQ 96-well plate was sequenced on a dedicated single-read 150-cycle Illumina NextSeq 550 flow cell. The authors' pipeline ran thus. Because only junctional sequences without quality scores were contained in the immunoSEQ output, filtering matching that applied to full-length reads could not be performed. Sequences were annotated with PyIR, a Python wrapper for IgBLAST v1.9, using IMGT germline references to assign V/J genes and CDR3. Any read was removed if the V/J assignment was weak (E-value above 1e-6), the CDR3 was missing, or the read contained stop codons, out-of-frame junctions, or ambiguous translated residues. V3J clonotypes were defined by identical inferred V gene, J gene, and CDR3 amino acid sequence. To compute the percentage overlap between repertoires, the number of shared unique clonotypes was divided by the size of the smaller repertoire. Repertoire richness was assessed with RTK rarefaction, the Chao1 estimator, and Recon v2.1 estimates of unobserved clonotypes. For all TCRbeta clonotypes obtained by the gDNA method from several donors, generation probabilities were computed with OLGA. TCRdb re-hosts the immuneACCESS table, in-frame sequences only. Its copies lack some clones; in the studies checked, an unresolved V gene accounts for under half of them, and the cause for the rest is not known. That table supplies the V and J calls and clone size; D and trimming were determined from the DNA. Across this sample there are around 1.9 million clones, with roughly 95% seen only once. Approximately 1.6% of the sample is taken by the ten largest.

CD8 naive samples consisted of CD45RO-negative cells that were positively selected for CCR7, yielding a CD45RA+CCR7+ population without TemRA cells. Donors were healthy HIV-negative adults with no recently reported acute infections or vaccinations. Every donor was a Caucasian adult living in Nashville, Tennessee, USA. Blood was collected by leukapheresis, and PBMCs were isolated by Ficoll-Histopaque density gradient centrifugation and then cryopreserved in liquid nitrogen vapor phase. Analytical flow cytometry was used to check the purity and quantity of every magnetically sorted T cell population. Each sorted fraction had its genomic DNA isolated and then quantified by UV absorbance on a Nanodrop 2000c. This clone was found once. The antigen this receptor binds is unknown. Qualities for individual bases were not recorded, and no much larger clone is one base off. What the research found in general, with its limitations: The small number of donors limited the genetic and exposure-history diversity represented. Sampling was restricted to blood, and TCR repertoires in tissue are likely to differ from TCR repertoires in blood. Larger estimated clonotype richness was generally found for naive subsets than for memory subsets. Based on pairwise subsampling, the degree of clonotype sharing among donors was expected to be affected by sequencing depth. Compared with non-shared clonotypes, the clonotypes found in all four sorted-subset donors had higher generation probabilities. Approximately 5% of naive CD4, more than 3% of naive CD8, 2.3% of memory CD4, and approximately 0.4% of memory CD8 clonotypes were shared across a few donors. Rarefaction of sorted-subset datasets indicated incomplete sequencing despite the large sequencing depth.

The sequence was collected from a man aged 18-30 years in good health. Some clones in this sample may be carry-over from other donors' samples. Material for sequencing was naive CD8+ T cells from PBMCs. What this sample's cell subset or site label stands for: CD45RA+CCR7+.

The CDR3 reads as follows: CASSLEPGAAYEQYF. In nucleotides, the sequence is TGTGCCAGCAGCCTAGAACCAGGGGCAGCCTACGAGCAGTACTTC. The receptor chain draws on TRBV7-6 and TRBJ2-7; D gene: possibly TRBD1, on 6 matching bases. Taken from the germline V gene, the CDR1 and CDR2 loops are SGHVS and FNYEAQ. Trimming at the junction amounts to 5 bases on V and 2 bases on J, and the germline ends lie 16 bases apart. Its CDR3 holds 15 amino acids, cysteine through phenylalanine. Of the read, only the CDR3 DNA is kept; its 45 bases are in frame from base 1.